The clone carrying this TCR beta chain was seen a handful of times. No antigen is known for it. The data originate from a study of T and B cells in COVID-19 patients. Study-level information: Most of the 20 active-infection patients had comorbidities associated with unfavorable COVID-19 outcome.

TRB was amplified from around 230-520 ng of blood genomic DNA. V trimming: 5 bases; J trimming: 4 bases; junction bases outside the gene matches: 17. This CDR3 region has 19 residues. Germline V gene data show CDR1 as MNHEY and CDR2 as SVGAGI. Whole-study findings and limits: Exclusive to the recovered cohort were roughly 2,000 TCR clusters, some 30 of them with low generation probability.

Multiplex PCR with BIOMED2 TRB-A/B primer pools amplified TRB rearrangements. TCRdb reprocessed the multiplex PCR reads with MiXCR, giving one entry per CDR3 protein. The data show under 7,000 distinct CDR3 sequences, roughly 30% seen once. The sample taken for sequencing was blood. V and J are TRBV6-5 and TRBJ1-6; 7 bases are shared with TRBD1. The source of this sequence is a human donor with active COVID-19. The DNA for the CDR3 is TGTGCCAGCAGTACCCGCCCTTGGAGGGGGCTGCGTTATAATTCACCCCTCCACTTT. It codes for CASSTRPWRGLRYNSPLHF.